These 3 T cell receptor beta chains came from one sample sequenced in a study of response to subunit inactivated influenza vaccine. TCRdb processed the RT-PCR reads anew with MiXCR; each CDR3 protein has one entry. The sample contains fewer than 650,000 distinct CDR3 sequences, 10% to 15% of which appear only once. Sequenced material: PBMCs from blood, taken roughly 46 days after vaccination. The receptors stem from a man between 50 and 59 years old who received an inactivated influenza vaccine.

This clonotype was detected only a few times. The chain joins TRBV12-3 or TRBV12-4 to TRBJ1-6; D not resolved. This CDR3 has 13 amino acids. V dropped 3 bases and J dropped 8 bases, with 8 bases sitting between them. CDR3 in amino acids: CASSLKGYSPLHF. CDR3 DNA: TGTGCCAGCAGTTTGAAGGGTTATTCACCCCTCCACTTT.

V usage is TRBV5-1 and J usage is TRBJ2-7, with TRBD2 identical over 10 bases. This CDR3 comprises 14 residues. V dropped 5 bases and J dropped 3; count of bases not matched to a gene: 5. The germline CDR1 and CDR2 sequences are SGHRS and YFSETQ. Here the CDR3 reads CASSSSGRGYEQYF. The CDR3 nucleotides read TGCGCCAGCAGTTCTAGCGGGAGAGGCTACGAGCAGTACTTC.

CDR3 sequence (DNA): TGTGCCAGCAGCTGGGACAGGGGGCACAATGAGCAGTTCTTC. Amino acid sequence: CASSWDRGHNEQFF. The chain has TRBV6-1 and TRBJ2-1; 12 bases are a match to TRBD1. Germline loops: CDR1 MNHNS, CDR2 SASEGT. V lost 6 bases and J lost 5; bases outside the gene matches: 2. The CDR3 is made up of 14 amino acids.